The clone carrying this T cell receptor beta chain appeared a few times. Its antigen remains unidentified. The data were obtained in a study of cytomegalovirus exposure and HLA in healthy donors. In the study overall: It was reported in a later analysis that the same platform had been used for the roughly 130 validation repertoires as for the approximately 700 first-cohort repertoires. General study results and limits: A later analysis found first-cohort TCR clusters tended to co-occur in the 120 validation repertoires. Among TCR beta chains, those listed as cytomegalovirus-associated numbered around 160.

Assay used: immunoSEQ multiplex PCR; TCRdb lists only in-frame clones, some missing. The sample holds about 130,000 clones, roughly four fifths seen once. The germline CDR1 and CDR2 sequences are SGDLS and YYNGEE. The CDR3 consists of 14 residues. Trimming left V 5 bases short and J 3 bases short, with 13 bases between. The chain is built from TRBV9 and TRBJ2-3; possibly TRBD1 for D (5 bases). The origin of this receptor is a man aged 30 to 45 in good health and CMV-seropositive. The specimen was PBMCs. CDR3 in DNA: TGTGCCAGCAGTGGGCGGCCAGGGACAGATACGCAGTATTTT. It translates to CASSGRPGTDTQYF.